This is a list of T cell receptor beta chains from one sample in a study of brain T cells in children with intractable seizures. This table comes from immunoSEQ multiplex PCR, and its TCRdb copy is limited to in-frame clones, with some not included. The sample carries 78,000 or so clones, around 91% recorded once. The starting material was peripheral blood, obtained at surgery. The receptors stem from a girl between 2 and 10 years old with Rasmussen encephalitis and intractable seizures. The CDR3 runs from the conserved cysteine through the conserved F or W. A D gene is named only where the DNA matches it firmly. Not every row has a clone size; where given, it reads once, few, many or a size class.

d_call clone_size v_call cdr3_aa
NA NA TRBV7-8 CASSLAGGAGGYTF
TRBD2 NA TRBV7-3 CASSVTSGEYNEQFF
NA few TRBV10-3 CAIRETAYYTF
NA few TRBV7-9 CASSLELATNEKLFF
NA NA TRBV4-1 CASSRRTDHYGYTF
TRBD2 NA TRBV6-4 CASSASWGLAGTDTQYF
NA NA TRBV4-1 CASSQALRSGNTIYF
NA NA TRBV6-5 CATRGANTYGYTF
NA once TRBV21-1 CASTRIELAGVPDTQYF
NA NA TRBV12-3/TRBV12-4 CASSLRQALEAFF
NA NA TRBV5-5 CASSLVVSNTEAFF
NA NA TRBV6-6 CASTYGSGAYEQYF
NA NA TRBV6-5 CASRRGPNTEAFF
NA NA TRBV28 CASSPHTEYEQYF
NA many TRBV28 CASSLGGIASYEQYF
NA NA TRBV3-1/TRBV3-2 CASSLAGNYGYTF
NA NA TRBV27 CASSQGGEQYF
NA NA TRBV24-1 CASRAPNTGELFF
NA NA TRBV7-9 CASSRGGANYGYTF
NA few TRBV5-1 CASTLDRKFYTQYF
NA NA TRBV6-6 CASSYGQGNTIYF
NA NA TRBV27 CASSPGFNYGYTF
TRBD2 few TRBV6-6 CASSPLLAGGPLNEQFF
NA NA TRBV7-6 CASSPKGGTEAFF
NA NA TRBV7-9 CASSFTGTEYF
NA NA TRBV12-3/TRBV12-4 CASSFLGAEQYF
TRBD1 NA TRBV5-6 CASSLIRGDTEAFF
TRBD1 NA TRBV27 CASSGVQGNYGYTF
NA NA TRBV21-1 CASSKVGTSGEQYF
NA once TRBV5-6 CASSLAAGSSYGYTF
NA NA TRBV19 CASSSPGGANYGYTF
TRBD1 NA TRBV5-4 CASSLSTGTGSPLHF
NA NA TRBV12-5 CASGLVPSRGGYTF
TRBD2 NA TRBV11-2 CASTPSGGVTDTQYF
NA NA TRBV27 CASSFAGANVLTF
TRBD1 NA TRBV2 CASSGLGQLDEKLFF
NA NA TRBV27 CASSSAARGPQHF
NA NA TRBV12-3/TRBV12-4 CASSGGYGYTF
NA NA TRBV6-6 CASSYSSGGGYEQYF
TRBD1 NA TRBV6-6 CASSYGTGDSNQPQHF
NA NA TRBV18 CASSPVAGDSGANVLTF
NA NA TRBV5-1 CASTSDSYEQYF
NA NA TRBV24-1 CATAAGGGFSVSQHF
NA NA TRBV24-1 CATSDTVQETQYF
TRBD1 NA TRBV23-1 CASSRKTEDRDQGNTEAFF
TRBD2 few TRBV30 CAWSGTSSPYNEQFF
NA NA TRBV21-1 CASSKVYKGDTEAFF
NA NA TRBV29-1 CSVVGALGEPYEQYF